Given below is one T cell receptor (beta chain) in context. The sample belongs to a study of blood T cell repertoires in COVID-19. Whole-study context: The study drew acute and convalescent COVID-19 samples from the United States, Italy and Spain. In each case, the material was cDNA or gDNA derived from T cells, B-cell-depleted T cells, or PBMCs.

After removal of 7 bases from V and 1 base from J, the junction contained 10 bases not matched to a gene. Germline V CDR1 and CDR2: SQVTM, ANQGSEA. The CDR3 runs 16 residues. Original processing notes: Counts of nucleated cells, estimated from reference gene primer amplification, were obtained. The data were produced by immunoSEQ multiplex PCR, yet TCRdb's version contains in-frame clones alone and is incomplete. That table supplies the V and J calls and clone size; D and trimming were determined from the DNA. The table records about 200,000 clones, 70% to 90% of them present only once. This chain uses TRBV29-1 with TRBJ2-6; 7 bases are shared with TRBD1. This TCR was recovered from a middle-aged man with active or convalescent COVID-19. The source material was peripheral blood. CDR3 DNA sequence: TGCAGCGCCCAGGGGGTGGGGTGGTCTGGGGCCAACGTCCTGACTTTC. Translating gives CSAQGVGWSGANVLTF. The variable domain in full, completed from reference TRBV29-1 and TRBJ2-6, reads SAVISQKPSRDICQRGTSLTIQCQVDSQVTMMFWYRQQPGQSLTLIATANQGSEATYESGFVIDKFPISRPNLTFSTLTVSNMSPEDSSIYLCSAQGVGWSGANVLTFGAGSRLTVL.